Included here is one T cell receptor (beta chain) sequence, with context. The antigen is not known. This sample is drawn from a study of vaccination and CD4 T cells after COVID-19. For the study at large: Convalescent individuals numbered four females and six males, two being Hispanic. Samples after vaccination came a median about 72 days past dose two, ranging 14 to 241. Study-wide results and caveats: Vaccine-specific clones numbering 304 of 307 showed spike mono-reactivity in convalescent patients.

Indicated treatment: roughly ten-day PBMC culture with coronavirus spike peptide pools or control peptides (ViraFEST assay). The CDR3 sequence is 13 residues long. Trimming removed 0 bases from V and 6 bases from J, with 9 bases in between. The V gene's germline CDR1 is SGHDT and CDR2 YYEEEE. Sequence data for DNA of cultured CD4+ T cells were generated by the Oncomine TCR Beta short-read assay. It was from cultured CD4+ T cells that genomic DNA was extracted. TCRdb reprocessed the PCR reads with MiXCR, giving one entry per CDR3 protein. The repertoire holds about 13,000 distinct CDR3 sequences, with approximately 61% as singletons.

The chain is built from TRBV5-6 and TRBJ1-1, with unresolved D. Sample: CD4+ T cells from blood, cultured in vitro. This clonotype was obtained from a human donor who had recovered from COVID-19. CDR3 residues: CASSLGKYAEAFF. In nucleotides, the CDR3 is TGTGCCAGCAGCTTGGGGAAATACGCTGAAGCTTTCTTT. The full variable domain, its missing parts supplied by reference TRBV5-6 and TRBJ1-1, is DAGVTQSPTHLIKTRGQQVTLRCSPKSGHDTVSWYQQALGQGPQFIFQYYEEEERQRGNFPDRFSGHQFPNYSSELNVNALLLGDSALYLCASSLGKYAEAFFGQGTRLTVV.